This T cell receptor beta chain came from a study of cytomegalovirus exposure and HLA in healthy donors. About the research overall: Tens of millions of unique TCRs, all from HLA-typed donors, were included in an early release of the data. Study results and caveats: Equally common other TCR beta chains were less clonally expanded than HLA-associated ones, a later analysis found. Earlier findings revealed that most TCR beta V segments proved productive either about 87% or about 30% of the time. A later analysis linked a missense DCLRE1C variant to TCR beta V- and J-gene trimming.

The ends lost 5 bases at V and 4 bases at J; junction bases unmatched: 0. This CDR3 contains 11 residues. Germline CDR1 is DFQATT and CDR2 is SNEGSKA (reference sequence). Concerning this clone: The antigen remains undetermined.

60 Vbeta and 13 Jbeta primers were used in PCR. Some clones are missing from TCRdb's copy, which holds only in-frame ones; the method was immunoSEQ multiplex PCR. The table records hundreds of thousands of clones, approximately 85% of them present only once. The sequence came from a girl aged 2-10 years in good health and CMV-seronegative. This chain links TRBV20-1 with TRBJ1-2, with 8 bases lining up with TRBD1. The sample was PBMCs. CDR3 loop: CSADRGYGYTF. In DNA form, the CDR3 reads TGCAGTGCTGACAGGGGCTATGGCTACACCTTC.